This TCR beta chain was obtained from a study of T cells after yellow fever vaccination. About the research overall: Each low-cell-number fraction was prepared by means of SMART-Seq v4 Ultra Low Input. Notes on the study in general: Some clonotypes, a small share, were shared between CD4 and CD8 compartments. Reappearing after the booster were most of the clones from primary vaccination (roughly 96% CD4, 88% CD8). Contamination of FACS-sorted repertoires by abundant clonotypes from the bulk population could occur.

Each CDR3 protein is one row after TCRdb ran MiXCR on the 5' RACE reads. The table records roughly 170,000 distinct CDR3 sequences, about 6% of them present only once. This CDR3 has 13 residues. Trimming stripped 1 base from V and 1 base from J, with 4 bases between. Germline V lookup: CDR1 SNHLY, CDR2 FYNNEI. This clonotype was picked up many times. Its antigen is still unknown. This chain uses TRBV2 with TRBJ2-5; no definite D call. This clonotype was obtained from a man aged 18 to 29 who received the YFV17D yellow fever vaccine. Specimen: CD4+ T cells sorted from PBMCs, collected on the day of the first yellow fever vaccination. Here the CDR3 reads CASSEVGQETQYF. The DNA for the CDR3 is TGTGCCAGCAGTGAAGTCGGCCAAGAGACCCAGTACTTC.